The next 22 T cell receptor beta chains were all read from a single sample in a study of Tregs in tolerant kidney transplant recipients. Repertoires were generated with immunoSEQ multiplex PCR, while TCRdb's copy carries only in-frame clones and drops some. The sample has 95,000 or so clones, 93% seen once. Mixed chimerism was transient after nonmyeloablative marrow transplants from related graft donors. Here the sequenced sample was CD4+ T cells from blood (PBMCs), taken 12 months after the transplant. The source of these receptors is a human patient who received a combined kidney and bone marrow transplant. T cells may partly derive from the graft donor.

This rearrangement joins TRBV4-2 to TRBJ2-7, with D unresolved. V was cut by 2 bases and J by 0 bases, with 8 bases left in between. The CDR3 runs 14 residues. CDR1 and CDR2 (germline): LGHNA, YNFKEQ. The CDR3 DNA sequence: TGTGCCAGCAGCCAACAGGCGAGCTCCTACGAGCAGTACTTC. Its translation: CASSQQASSYEQYF.

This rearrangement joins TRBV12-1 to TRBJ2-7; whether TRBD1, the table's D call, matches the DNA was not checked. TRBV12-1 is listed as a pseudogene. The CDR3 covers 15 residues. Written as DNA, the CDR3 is TGTGCCAGCAGCTGGCTTACAGGGAAGGCCTACGAGCAGTACTTC. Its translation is CASSWLTGKAYEQYF.

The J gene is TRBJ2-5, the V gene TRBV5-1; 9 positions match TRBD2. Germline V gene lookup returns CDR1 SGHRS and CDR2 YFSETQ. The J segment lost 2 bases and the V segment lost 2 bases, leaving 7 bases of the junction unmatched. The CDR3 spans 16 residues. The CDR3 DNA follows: TGCGCCAGCAGCTTCCCAGCGGGAGGCCCACAAGAGACCCAGTACTTC. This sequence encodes CASSFPAGGPQETQYF.

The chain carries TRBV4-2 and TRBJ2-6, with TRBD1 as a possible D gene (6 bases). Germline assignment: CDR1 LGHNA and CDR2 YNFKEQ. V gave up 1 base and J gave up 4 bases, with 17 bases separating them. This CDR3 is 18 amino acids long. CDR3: CASSQGGNDQGGANVLTF. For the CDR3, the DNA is TGTGCCAGCAGCCAAGGGGGCAATGACCAGGGGGGGGCCAACGTCCTGACTTTC.

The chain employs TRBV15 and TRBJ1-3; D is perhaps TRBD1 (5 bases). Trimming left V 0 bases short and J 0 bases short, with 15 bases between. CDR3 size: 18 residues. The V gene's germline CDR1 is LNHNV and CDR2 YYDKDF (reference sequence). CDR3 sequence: CATSRDLAGLNSGNTIYF. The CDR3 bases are TGTGCCACCAGCAGAGATTTGGCAGGGCTGAACTCTGGAAACACCATATATTTT. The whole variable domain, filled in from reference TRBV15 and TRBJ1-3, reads DAMVIQNPRYQVTQFGKPVTLSCSQTLNHNVMYWYQQKSSQAPKLLFHYYDKDFNNEADTPDNFQSRRPNTSFCFLDIRSPGLGDTAMYLCATSRDLAGLNSGNTIYFGEGSWLTVV.

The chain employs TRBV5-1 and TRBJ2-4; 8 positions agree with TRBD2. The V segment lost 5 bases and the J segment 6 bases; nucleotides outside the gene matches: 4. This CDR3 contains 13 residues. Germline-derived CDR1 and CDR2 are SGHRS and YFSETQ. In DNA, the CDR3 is TGCGCCAGCAGGGGACTAGGTGGAAACATTCAGTACTTC. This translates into CASRGLGGNIQYF.

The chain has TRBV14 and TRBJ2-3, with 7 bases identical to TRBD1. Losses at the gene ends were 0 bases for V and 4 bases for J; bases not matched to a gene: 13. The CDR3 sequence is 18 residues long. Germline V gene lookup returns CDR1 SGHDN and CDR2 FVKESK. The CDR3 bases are TGTGCCAGCAGCCAAGAAGGCCCCGGGACAGTTTTTTCAGATACGCAGTATTTT. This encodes CASSQEGPGTVFSDTQYF.

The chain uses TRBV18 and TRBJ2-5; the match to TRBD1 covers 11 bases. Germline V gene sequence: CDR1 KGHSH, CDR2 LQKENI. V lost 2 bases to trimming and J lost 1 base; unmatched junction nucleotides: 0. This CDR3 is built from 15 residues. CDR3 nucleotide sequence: TGTGCCAGCTCACCAGGGACAGGGGGCCAAGAGACCCAGTACTTC. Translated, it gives CASSPGTGGQETQYF. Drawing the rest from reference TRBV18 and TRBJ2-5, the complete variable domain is NAGVMQNPRHLVRRRGQEARLRCSPMKGHSHVYWYRQLPEEGLKFMVYLQKENIIDESGMPKERFSAEFPKEGPSILRIQQVVRGDSAAYFCASSPGTGGQETQYFGPGTRLLVL.

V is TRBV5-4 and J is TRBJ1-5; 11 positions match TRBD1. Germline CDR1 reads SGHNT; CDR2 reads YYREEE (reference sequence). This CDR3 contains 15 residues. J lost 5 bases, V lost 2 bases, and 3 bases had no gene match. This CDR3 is CASSFTGQGDQPQHF. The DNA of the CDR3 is TGTGCCAGCAGCTTCACGGGACAGGGGGATCAGCCCCAGCATTTT. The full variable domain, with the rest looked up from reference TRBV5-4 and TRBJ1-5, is ETGVTQSPTHLIKTRGQQVTLRCSSQSGHNTVSWYQQALGQGPQFIFQYYREEENGRGNFPPRFSGLQFPNYSSELNVNALELDDSALYLCASSFTGQGDQPQHFGDGTRLSIL.

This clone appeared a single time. Written as DNA, the CDR3 is TGTGCCAGCAAGCCGGCGGTGGGCAGGGAATCCTACGAGCAGTACTTC. Translated, it gives CASKPAVGRESYEQYF. The gene calls are TRBV11-3 and TRBJ2-7, with D possibly being TRBD1 (5 bases). This CDR3 has 16 amino acids. V lost 7 bases to trimming and J lost 1 base, with 20 bases between them. Germline CDR1 reads SGHNT; CDR2 reads YENEEA. Filled out from reference TRBV11-3 and TRBJ2-7, the complete variable domain reads EAGVVQSPRYKIIEKKQPVAFWCNPISGHNTLYWYLQNLGQGPELLIRYENEEAVDDSQLPKDRFSAERLKGVDSTLKIQPAELGDSAVYLCASKPAVGRESYEQYFGPGTRLTVT.

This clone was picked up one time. The CDR3 nucleotides read TGTGCCAGCAGTGCCCGAATAGTGGACACTGAAGCTTTCTTT. This translates into CASSARIVDTEAFF. This chain uses TRBV2 with TRBJ1-1; D not certain. This CDR3 is built from 14 residues. V was cut by 4 bases and J by 3 bases, with 12 bases left in between. The V gene's germline CDR1 is SNHLY and CDR2 FYNNEI.

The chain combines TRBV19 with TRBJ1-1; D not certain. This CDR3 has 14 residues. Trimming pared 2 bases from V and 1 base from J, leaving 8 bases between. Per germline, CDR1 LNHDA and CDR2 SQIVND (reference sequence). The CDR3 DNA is TGTGCCAGTAGTATAACAGTGCGGAACACTGAAGCTTTCTTT. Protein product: CASSITVRNTEAFF.

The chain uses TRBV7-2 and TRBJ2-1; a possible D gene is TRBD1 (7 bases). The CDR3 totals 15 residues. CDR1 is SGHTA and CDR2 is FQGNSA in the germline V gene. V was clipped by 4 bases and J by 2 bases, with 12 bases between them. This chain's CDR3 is CASSSGGFTYNEQFF. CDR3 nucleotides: TGTGCCAGCAGCTCAGGGGGGTTCACCTACAATGAGCAGTTCTTC.

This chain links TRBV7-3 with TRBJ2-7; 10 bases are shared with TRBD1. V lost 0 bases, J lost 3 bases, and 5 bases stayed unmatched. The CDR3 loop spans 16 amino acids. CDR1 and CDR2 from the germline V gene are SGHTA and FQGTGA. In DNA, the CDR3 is TGTGCCAGCAGCTTAACCGGGACAGGGGTAGGCTACGAGCAGTACTTC. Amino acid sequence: CASSLTGTGVGYEQYF.

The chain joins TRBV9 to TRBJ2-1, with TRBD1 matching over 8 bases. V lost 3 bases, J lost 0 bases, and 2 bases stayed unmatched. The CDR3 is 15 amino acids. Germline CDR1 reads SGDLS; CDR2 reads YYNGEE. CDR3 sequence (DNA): TGTGCCAGCAGCGGACAGGGGAACTCCTACAATGAGCAGTTCTTC. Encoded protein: CASSGQGNSYNEQFF.

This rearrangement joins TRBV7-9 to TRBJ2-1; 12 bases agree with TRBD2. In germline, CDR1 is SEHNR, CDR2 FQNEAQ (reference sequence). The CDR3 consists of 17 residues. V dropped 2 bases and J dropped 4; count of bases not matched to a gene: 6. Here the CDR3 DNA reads TGTGCCAGCAGCTTAATCCCTAGCGGGAGGGATTACAATGAGCAGTTCTTC. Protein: CASSLIPSGRDYNEQFF.

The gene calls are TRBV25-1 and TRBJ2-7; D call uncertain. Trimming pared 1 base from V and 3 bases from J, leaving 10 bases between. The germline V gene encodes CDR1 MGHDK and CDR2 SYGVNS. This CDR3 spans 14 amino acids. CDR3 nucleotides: TGTGCCAGCAGTGAATTGAATAGTTTCTACGAGCAGTACTTC. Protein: CASSELNSFYEQYF.

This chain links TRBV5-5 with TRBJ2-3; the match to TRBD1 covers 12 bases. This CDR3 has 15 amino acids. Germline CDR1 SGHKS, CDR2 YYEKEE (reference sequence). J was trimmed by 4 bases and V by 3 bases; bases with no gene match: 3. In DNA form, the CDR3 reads TGTGCCAGCAGCTACCGGGACAGGGGGCCAGATACGCAGTATTTT. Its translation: CASSYRDRGPDTQYF.

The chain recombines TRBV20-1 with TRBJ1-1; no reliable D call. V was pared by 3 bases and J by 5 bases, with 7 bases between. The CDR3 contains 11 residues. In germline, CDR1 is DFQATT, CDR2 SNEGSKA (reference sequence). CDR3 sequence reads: CSASRGTEAFF. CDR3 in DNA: TGCAGTGCTAGTCGGGGAACTGAAGCTTTCTTT.

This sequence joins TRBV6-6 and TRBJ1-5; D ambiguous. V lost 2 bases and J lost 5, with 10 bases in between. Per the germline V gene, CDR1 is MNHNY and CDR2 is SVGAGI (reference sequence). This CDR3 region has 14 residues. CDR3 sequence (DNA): TGTGCCAGCAGTTACGTGGACGGGGATCAGCCCCAGCATTTT. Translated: CASSYVDGDQPQHF.

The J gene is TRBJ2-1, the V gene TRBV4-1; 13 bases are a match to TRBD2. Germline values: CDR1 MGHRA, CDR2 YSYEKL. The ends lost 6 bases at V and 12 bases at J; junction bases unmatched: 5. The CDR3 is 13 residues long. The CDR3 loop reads CASRGTSGTGQFF. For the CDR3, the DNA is TGCGCCAGCAGAGGGACTAGCGGGACCGGGCAGTTCTTC.

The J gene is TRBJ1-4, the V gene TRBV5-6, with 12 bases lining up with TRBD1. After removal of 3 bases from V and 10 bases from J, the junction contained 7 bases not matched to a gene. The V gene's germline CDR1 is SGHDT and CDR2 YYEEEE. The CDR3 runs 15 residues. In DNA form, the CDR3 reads TGTGCCAGCAGCTCTCCGGGACAGGGGGCAAGAAAACTGTTTTTT. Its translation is CASSSPGQGARKLFF.